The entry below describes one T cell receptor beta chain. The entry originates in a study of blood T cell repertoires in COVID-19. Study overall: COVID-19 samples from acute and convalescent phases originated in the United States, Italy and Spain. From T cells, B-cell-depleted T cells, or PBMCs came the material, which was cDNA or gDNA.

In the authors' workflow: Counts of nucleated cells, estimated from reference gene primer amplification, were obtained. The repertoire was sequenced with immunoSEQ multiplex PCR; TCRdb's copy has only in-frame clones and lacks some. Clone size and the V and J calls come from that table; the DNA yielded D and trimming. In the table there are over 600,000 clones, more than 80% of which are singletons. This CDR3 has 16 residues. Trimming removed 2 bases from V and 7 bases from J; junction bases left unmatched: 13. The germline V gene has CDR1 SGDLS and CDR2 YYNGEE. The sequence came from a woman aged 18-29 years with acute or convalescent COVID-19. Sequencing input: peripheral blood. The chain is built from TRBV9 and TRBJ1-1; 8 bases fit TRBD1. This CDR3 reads CASSVGQGRNVGEAFF. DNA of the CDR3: TGTGCCAGCAGCGTTGGACAGGGTAGAAATGTCGGTGAAGCTTTCTTT.